What follows are 16 T cell receptor beta chains derived from one specimen sequenced in a study of OX40 agonist ivuxolimab in advanced cancers. The repertoire was sequenced with immunoSEQ multiplex PCR; TCRdb's copy has only in-frame clones and lacks some. The sample includes roughly 21,000 clones, more than 75% of them seen just once. The specimen was CD4+ or CD8+ T cells sorted from blood, collected in a trial of the OX40 agonist ivuxolimab. Every receptor here comes from an adult with an advanced solid tumor such as melanoma, head and neck, liver or kidney cancer.

The chain links TRBV7-8 to TRBJ2-2; D is possibly TRBD1 or TRBD2 (5 bases each). There are 15 residues in the CDR3. Germline values: CDR1 SGHVS, CDR2 FQNEAQ. Trimming cost V 3 bases and J 2 bases, with 10 bases left between them. CDR3 DNA: TGTGCCAGCAGCTTTTCAGGGACCAACACCGGGGAGCTGTTTTTT. Translation gives CASSFSGTNTGELFF.

The rearrangement links TRBV27 to TRBJ2-2, with no clear D. CDR1 and CDR2 (germline): MNHEY, SMNVEV (reference sequence). CDR3 length: 15 amino acids. V lost 5 bases and J lost 1, with 11 bases in between. CDR3 coding DNA: TGTGCCAGCAGTATCAGAGCCCAGAACACCGGGGAGCTGTTTTTT. It specifies CASSIRAQNTGELFF.

The CDR3 region has the DNA TGTGCCAGCAGCCGAAAGACAGGGTCGACGGAGACCCAGTACTTC. Its translation is CASSRKTGSTETQYF. J is TRBJ2-5 and V is TRBV9; 7 bases are shared with TRBD1. V was pared by 4 bases and J by 5 bases, with 11 bases of the junction left unmatched. The germline V gene has CDR1 SGDLS and CDR2 YYNGEE. This CDR3 spans 15 amino acids.

The V gene is TRBV30, the J gene TRBJ1-5, with D possibly matching TRBD1 (5 bases). This CDR3 spans 13 amino acids. V lost 1 base and J lost 6, with 10 bases in between. Germline V gives CDR1 GTSNPN, CDR2 SVGIG (reference sequence). CDR3 amino acids: CAWSGPGGQPQHF. The CDR3 nucleotides are TGTGCCTGGAGTGGACCTGGGGGTCAGCCCCAGCATTTT.

By proportion, this clone is medium-sized. The chain employs TRBV27 and TRBJ1-3; TRBD1 might be the D (5 bases). The CDR3 covers 14 residues. The V and J ends lost 3 bases and 11 bases respectively, with 17 bases between them. Germline loops: CDR1 MNHEY, CDR2 SMNVEV (reference sequence). The CDR3 DNA reads TGTGCCAGCAGTTTGCGGCAGGGCGGAACCCCCATATATTTT. As protein: CASSLRQGGTPIYF.

The rearrangement uses TRBV9 and TRBJ2-2, with D perhaps assigned TRBD1 or TRBD2 (5 bases each). V lost 3 bases and J 7 bases, leaving 13 bases between the germline ends. The germline CDR1 and CDR2 sequences are SGDLS and YYNGEE. The CDR3 length is 14 residues. In DNA, the CDR3 is TGTGCCAGCAGCGCTGGGACGCCCGGCGGGGAGCTGTTTTTT. Amino acids: CASSAGTPGGELFF.

The V call is TRBV7-6, the J call TRBJ2-2; 8 bases agree with TRBD2. The CDR3 has 16 amino acids. Germline lookup yields CDR1 SGHVS and CDR2 FNYEAQ. V lost 4 bases to trimming and J lost 5 bases; unmatched junction nucleotides: 9. CDR3 sequence: CASSSPSGGSTGELFF. CDR3 sequence (DNA): TGTGCCAGCAGCTCCCCCAGCGGGGGTTCGACCGGGGAGCTGTTTTTT.

The rearrangement joins TRBV5-1 to TRBJ2-5, with D perhaps TRBD1 (6 bases). The DNA end is more similar to TRBJ2-7, so the J call may be wrong. CDR3 length: 15 amino acids. Germline lookup yields CDR1 SGHRS and CDR2 YFSETQ. Written as DNA, the CDR3 is TGCGCCAGCAGCTTGGAACGACAGGTCTCCTACGAGCAGTACTTC. Its translation: CASSLERQVSYEQYF.

The sample holds one count of this clone. This chain connects TRBV7-6 to TRBJ2-1; TRBD1 or TRBD2 may be the D gene (5 bases each). CDR1 and CDR2 (germline): SGHVS, FNYEAQ. V lost 5 bases to trimming and J lost 3 bases, with 14 bases between them. This CDR3 spans 15 amino acids. The CDR3 sequence: CASSLGVGYYNEQFF. CDR3 DNA: TGTGCCAGCAGCCTGGGGGTGGGCTACTACAATGAGCAGTTCTTC.

The chain employs TRBV6-5 and TRBJ1-2, with 9 bases that match TRBD1. The CDR3 contains 13 residues. Germline V gene sequence: CDR1 MNHEY, CDR2 SVGAGI. With 4 bases clipped from V and 5 bases from J, the junction kept 2 bases outside the gene matches. CDR3: CASSLQGAYGYTF. The CDR3 bases are TGTGCCAGCAGTTTACAGGGGGCGTATGGCTACACCTTC.

The V and J genes are TRBV21-1 and TRBJ2-4; TRBD2 is the table's D call, not checked against the DNA. TRBV21-1 is tagged as a pseudogene. The CDR3 length is 17 residues. The CDR3 here is CASSTLRRRIAKNIQYF. The CDR3 DNA is TGTGCCAGCAGCACCCTTCGAAGGAGGATAGCCAAAAACATTCAGTACTTC.

This clone is large. The V gene is TRBV6-1, the J gene TRBJ1-1; no reliable D call. Germline V gives CDR1 MNHNS, CDR2 SASEGT. V was trimmed by 3 bases and J by 1 base, leaving 12 bases between them. The CDR3 spans 15 residues. The CDR3 DNA reads as TGTGCCAGCAGTGATTACACAGTAGAGAACACTGAAGCTTTCTTT. Protein sequence: CASSDYTVENTEAFF.

J is TRBJ1-4 and V is TRBV5-1; no firm D call. The CDR3 contains 17 residues. CDR1 is SGHRS and CDR2 is YFSETQ in the germline V gene. With 2 bases removed from V and 7 bases from J, the gap between germline ends came to 21 bases. This CDR3 is CASSFSLSPGNGEKLFF. Here the CDR3 DNA reads TGCGCCAGCAGCTTCTCCCTCTCCCCCGGGAACGGTGAAAAACTGTTTTTT.

This chain uses TRBV10-1 with TRBJ2-3, with 13 bases aligning to TRBD2. With V trimmed by 8 bases and J by 0 bases, 11 bases remained unmatched. The length of the CDR3 is 18 residues. Germline lookup yields CDR1 WNHNN and CDR2 SYGVQD (reference sequence). This CDR3 reads CASGPTSGGTTSTDTQYF. The CDR3 DNA follows: TGCGCCAGCGGACCGACTAGCGGGGGGACTACTAGCACAGATACGCAGTATTTT.

V usage is TRBV5-5 and J usage is TRBJ2-2; 8 positions agree with TRBD2. Germline loops: CDR1 SGHKS, CDR2 YYEKEE (reference sequence). The CDR3 length is 14 residues. The V segment lost 4 bases and the J segment 5 bases; nucleotides outside the gene matches: 4. The DNA for the CDR3 is TGTGCCAGCAGCCGAAGCGGGGGTACCGGGGAGCTGTTTTTT. It translates to CASSRSGGTGELFF.

The V gene is TRBV2, the J gene TRBJ2-1; possible D gene TRBD1, 6 bases. With 7 bases removed from V and 4 bases from J, the gap between germline ends came to 8 bases. Germline V gene lookup returns CDR1 SNHLY and CDR2 FYNNEI. The CDR3 has 12 residues. The CDR3 region has the DNA TGTGCCAGCAAGGGACAATACAATGAGCAGTTCTTC. Encoded protein: CASKGQYNEQFF.